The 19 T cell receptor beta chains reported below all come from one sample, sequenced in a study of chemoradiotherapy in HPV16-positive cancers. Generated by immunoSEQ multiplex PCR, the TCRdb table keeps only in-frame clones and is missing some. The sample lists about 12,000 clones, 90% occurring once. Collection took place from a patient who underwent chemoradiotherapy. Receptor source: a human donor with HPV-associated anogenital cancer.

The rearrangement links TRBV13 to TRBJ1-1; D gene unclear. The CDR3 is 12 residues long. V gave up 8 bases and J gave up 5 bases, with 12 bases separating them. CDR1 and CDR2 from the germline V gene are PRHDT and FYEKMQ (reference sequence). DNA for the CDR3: TGTGCCAGCGCACTCTCGGGGACTGAAGCTTTCTTT. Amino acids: CASALSGTEAFF.

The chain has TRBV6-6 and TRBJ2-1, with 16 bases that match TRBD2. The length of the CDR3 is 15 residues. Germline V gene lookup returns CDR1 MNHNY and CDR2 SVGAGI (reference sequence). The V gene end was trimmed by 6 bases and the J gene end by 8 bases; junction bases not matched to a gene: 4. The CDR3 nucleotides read TGTGCCAGCAGGGGACTAGCGGGAGGGAGAGATGAGCAGTTCTTC. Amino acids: CASRGLAGGRDEQFF.

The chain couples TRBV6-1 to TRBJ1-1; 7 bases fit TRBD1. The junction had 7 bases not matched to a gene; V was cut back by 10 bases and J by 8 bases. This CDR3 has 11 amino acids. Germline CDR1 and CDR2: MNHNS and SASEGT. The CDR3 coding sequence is TGTGCCACCCGGGGACAGCGAGAAGCTTTCTTT. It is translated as CATRGQREAFF.

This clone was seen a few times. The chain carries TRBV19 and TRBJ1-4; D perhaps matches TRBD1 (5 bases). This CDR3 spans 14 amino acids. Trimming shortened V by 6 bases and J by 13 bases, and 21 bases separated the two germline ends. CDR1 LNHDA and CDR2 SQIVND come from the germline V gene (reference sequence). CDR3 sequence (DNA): TGTGCCAGTAGCGCCGACAGCCAGGGTGTGAGACTGTTTTTT. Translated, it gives CASSADSQGVRLFF.

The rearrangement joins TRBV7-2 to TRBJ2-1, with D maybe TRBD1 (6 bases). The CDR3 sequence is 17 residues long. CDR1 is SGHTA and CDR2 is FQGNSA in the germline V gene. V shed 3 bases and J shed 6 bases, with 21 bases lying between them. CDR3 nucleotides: TGTGCCAGCAGCTTGCCCCAGGACAGTCCCGGGGTCAATGAGCAGTTCTTC. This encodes CASSLPQDSPGVNEQFF.

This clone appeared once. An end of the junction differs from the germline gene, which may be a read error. CDR3 protein: CASSLGLGWGQQNTGELFF. CDR3 nucleotide sequence: TGTGCCAGCAGTTTGGGCCTAGGTTGGGGACAGCAGAACACCGGGGAGCTGTTTTTT. The chain carries TRBV5-4 and TRBJ2-2; TRBD1 matches 7 bases. Germline-derived CDR1 and CDR2 are SGHNT and YYREEE (reference sequence). This CDR3 contains 19 residues.

The CDR3 DNA is TGTGCCAGCAGGCGGGACCCGGGCACCGGGGAGCTGTTTTTT. Protein: CASRRDPGTGELFF. The chain recombines TRBV2 with TRBJ2-2; tentatively, D is TRBD2 (6 bases). The CDR3 totals 14 residues. V shed 6 bases and J shed 4 bases, with 12 bases lying between them. Germline V gene data show CDR1 as SNHLY and CDR2 as FYNNEI.

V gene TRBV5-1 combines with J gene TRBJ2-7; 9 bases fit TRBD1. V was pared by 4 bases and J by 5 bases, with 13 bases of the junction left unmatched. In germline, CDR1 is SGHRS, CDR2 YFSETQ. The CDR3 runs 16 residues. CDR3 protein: CASSVWGGQGVNEQYF. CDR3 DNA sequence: TGCGCCAGCAGCGTATGGGGGGGACAGGGTGTCAACGAGCAGTACTTC.

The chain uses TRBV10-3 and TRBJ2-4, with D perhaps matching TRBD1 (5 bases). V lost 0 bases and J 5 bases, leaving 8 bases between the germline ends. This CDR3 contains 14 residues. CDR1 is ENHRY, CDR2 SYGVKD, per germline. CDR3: CAISESGLENIQYF. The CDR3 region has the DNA TGTGCCATCAGTGAGTCGGGGCTCGAAAACATTCAGTACTTC.

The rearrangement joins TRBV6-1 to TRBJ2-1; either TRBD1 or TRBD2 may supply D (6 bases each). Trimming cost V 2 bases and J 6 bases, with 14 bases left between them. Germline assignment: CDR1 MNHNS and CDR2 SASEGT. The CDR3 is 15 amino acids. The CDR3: CASSERWGAINEQFF. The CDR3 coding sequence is TGTGCCAGCAGTGAAAGGTGGGGGGCAATCAATGAGCAGTTCTTC.

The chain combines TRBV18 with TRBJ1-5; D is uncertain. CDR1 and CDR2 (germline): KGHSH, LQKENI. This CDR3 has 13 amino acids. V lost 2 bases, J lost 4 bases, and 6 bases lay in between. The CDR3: CASSPSQNQPQHF. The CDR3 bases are TGTGCCAGCTCACCATCCCAGAATCAGCCCCAGCATTTT.

CDR3 residues: CASGKRSLVGEQFF. DNA of the CDR3: TGTGCCAGTGGTAAGCGGAGCCTAGTGGGTGAGCAGTTCTTC. The chain joins TRBV19 to TRBJ2-1; tentatively, D is TRBD2 (5 bases). CDR3 length equals 14 residues. Germline values: CDR1 LNHDA, CDR2 SQIVND (reference sequence). Trimming removed 8 bases at V and 9 bases at J, with 20 bases between.

CDR3 sequence: CASSLYSQETQYF. The CDR3 DNA sequence: TGTGCCAGCAGCTTGTACAGCCAAGAGACCCAGTACTTC. This chain connects TRBV5-5 to TRBJ2-5; D gene unclear. CDR1 is SGHKS and CDR2 is YYEKEE in the germline V gene (reference sequence). Trimming left V 1 base short and J 1 base short, with 5 bases between. The length of the CDR3 is 13 residues.

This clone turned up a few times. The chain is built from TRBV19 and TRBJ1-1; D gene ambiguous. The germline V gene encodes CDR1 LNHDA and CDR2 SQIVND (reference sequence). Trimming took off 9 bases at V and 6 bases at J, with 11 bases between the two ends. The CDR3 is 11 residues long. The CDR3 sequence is CASTTQSEAFF. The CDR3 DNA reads TGTGCCAGCACCACCCAGTCTGAAGCTTTCTTT.

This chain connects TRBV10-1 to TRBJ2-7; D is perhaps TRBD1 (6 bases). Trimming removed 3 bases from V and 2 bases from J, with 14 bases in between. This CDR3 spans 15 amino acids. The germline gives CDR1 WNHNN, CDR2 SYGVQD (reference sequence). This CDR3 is CASSDPGASTYEQYF. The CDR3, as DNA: TGCGCCAGCAGTGATCCAGGGGCTTCAACCTACGAGCAGTACTTC.

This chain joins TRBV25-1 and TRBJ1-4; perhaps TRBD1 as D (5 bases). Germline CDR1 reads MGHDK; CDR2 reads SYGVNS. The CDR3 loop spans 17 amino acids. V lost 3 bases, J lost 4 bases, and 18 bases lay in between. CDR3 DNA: TGTGCCAGCAGTGATCTTCTTCCCGGGGGTCTTAATGAAAAACTGTTTTTT. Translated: CASSDLLPGGLNEKLFF.

CDR3 in amino acids: CASSVQGEGLFF. The CDR3 DNA reads TGTGCCAGCAGTGTACAGGGCGAGGGACTGTTTTTT. V is TRBV6-1 and J is TRBJ1-4; possible D gene TRBD1, 6 bases. V shed 4 bases and J shed 13 bases, with 13 bases lying between them. Germline V gives CDR1 MNHNS, CDR2 SASEGT. The CDR3 spans 12 residues.

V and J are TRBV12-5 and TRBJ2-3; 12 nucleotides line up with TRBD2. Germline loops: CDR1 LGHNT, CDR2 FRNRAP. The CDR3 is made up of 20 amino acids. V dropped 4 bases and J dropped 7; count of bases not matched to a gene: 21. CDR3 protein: CASGSGTRDRLAGDPNTQYF. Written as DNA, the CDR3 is TGTGCTAGTGGTTCAGGAACCCGGGACAGACTAGCGGGGGATCCAAATACGCAGTATTTT. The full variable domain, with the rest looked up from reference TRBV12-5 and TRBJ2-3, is DARVTQTPRHKVTEMGQEVTMRCQPILGHNTVFWYRQTMMQGLELLAYFRNRAPLDDSGMPKDRFSAEMPDATLATLKIQPSEPRDSAVYFCASGSGTRDRLAGDPNTQYFGPGTRLTVL.

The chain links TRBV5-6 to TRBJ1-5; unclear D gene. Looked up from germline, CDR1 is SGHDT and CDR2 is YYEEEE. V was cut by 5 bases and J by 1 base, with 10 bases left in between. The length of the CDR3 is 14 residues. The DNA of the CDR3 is TGTGCCAGCAGTCGGATGGGGAGCAATCAGCCCCAGCATTTT. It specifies CASSRMGSNQPQHF.